This TCR beta chain was sequenced in a study of neurological immune-mediated disorders (dated by TCRdb to the late 2010s). Turning to the overall study: Peripheral blood TCR-beta repertoires from patients with HTLV-I-associated myelopathy (HAM/TSP), patients with multiple sclerosis, and healthy controls were compared in the study using UMI-based sequencing. The 90 to 110 TCR-beta libraries included longitudinal samples, technical triplicates and paired sorted CD4+ and CD8+ T-cell subsets alongside PBMC samples. Of the approximately 68 subjects in the cohort, approximately 15 were HAM/TSP patients, some 35 were multiple sclerosis patients, and some 20 were healthy controls.

The CDR3 contains 15 residues, cysteine and phenylalanine counted. Only the CDR3 portion is preserved as DNA: 45 bases, with reading frame beginning at the first base. The junction shows trimming of 3 bases on V and 4 bases on J, plus 16 bases between the germline ends. CDR1 DFQATT and CDR2 SNEGSKA are derived from the germline V gene (reference sequence). To synthesize cDNA, template-switch 5'RACE was performed with a primer carrying a 10-nucleotide random unique molecular identifier so that each TCR transcript was tagged. Each sequencing run produced over 160 million TCR-beta sequences covering 15-18 subjects. The RNeasy kit was used to extract total RNA. The KAPA Real-time Library Amplification kit was used to amplify TCR-beta VDJ regions with primers for the TCR constant region and the 5'RACE anchor. A first PCR added sample indexes and Illumina adaptors, and a second PCR then raised library yield. After Ampure bead purification, the roughly 650 bp TCR product was size-selected on a 2% E-gel SizeSelection system. Library quality was checked on a Bioanalyzer, concentration was measured with Qubit, and libraries were quantified with the Kapa Library Quantification kit before pooling. An Illumina HiSeq 2500 sequenced the libraries paired-end 2 x 150 bp. To increase sequence diversity, roughly 23-30% phiX was spiked into each library pool. Turning to the authors' computational methods: Quality-filtered reads were processed with the UMI-based MiGEC pipeline, and over 75% of raw TCR sequences were removed by the MiGEC pipeline during error correction. IMGT germline references were used for alignment of VDJ genes, and clonotypes were defined by a unique CDR3 amino acid sequence together with V-J genes. Clonal expansion, Shannon diversity, and CDR3 relatedness (CalcPairwiseDistances, ClusterSamples) were evaluated with VDJtools, and phylogenetic trees were built with CLCbio workbench. Clones with at least 8 unique UMIs were defined as expanded, with this threshold being based on coefficient-of-variation modelling across technical triplicates. TCRdb cleaned the public reads at Q25 with fastp, built clones with MiXCR and kept in-frame beta chains. When rows share a CDR3 protein, they turn into one entry using the most common DNA and genes. TCRdb's processing, not the authors', yielded these V and J calls. This sample gives 15,000 to 20,000 distinct CDR3 sequences in total; approximately 12% of them show up just once. The ten largest clones take up around 28% of the sample.

This clonotype was counted at least ten times. Its antigen is unknown. Base-call qualities are not available, and no considerably larger clone is one nucleotide away. Blood bank volunteers in Maryland, USA served as the healthy controls. For sorted-subset TCR libraries, under 1.2 million sorted CD4+ or CD8+ T cells were used. Peripheral blood was subjected to Ficoll-Hypaque density gradient centrifugation to isolate PBMCs, which were then cryopreserved in liquid nitrogen. Paired sorted CD4+ and CD8+ subsets came from healthy controls, HAM/TSP patients and MS patients. What the work shows at the level of the full study, not this receptor alone: TCR clonal expansion was greatest in HAM/TSP patients and smallest in MS patients, who ranked below even healthy controls. Across subjects, expanded clones never shared an identical CDR3 amino acid sequence, which suggests that the TCR-beta repertoires in every group were private.

The V and J genes are TRBV20-1 and TRBJ2-1; the D gene is perhaps TRBD1, from 5 matching bases. The sequence came from a woman between 50 and 59 years old in good health. Sequencing was done on a sample of CD8+ T cells from blood. Here is the DNA: TGCAGTGCTAGTCAGGGCAAGATACCTTACAATGAGCAGTTCTTC. This is translated as CSASQGKIPYNEQFF.